Listed here are 5 T cell receptor beta chains from one sample, sequenced in a study of beta chain features in type 1 diabetes. Expressed TCRB transcripts were sequenced after all isolated RNA was converted to cDNA. The protocol was immunoSEQ multiplex PCR, while the TCRdb copy is restricted to in-frame clones and leaves out a portion. The sample holds approximately 150,000 clones, 7.5% to 10% seen once. Sequenced: central memory CD4+ T cells from blood. The receptors originated from a woman aged 18 to 35 in good health.

This clone has just a few counts. This sequence joins TRBV7-3 and TRBJ2-5; possibly TRBD1 for D (6 bases). The CDR3 spans 15 residues. V lost 2 bases and J lost 1, with 11 bases in between. Germline lookup yields CDR1 SGHTA and CDR2 FQGTGA. CDR3 sequence: CASSLDRNFQETQYF. DNA of the CDR3: TGTGCCAGCAGCTTAGACAGGAATTTCCAAGAGACCCAGTACTTC. The complete variable domain, with remaining parts taken from reference TRBV7-3 and TRBJ2-5, reads GAGVSQTPSNKVTEKGKYVELRCDPISGHTALYWYRQSLGQGPEFLIYFQGTGAADDSGLPNDRFFAVRPEGSVSTLKIQRTERGDSAVYLCASSLDRNFQETQYFGPGTRLLVL.

A few counts support this clone. This chain links TRBV2 with TRBJ2-7; D gene uncertain. Germline V gene sequence: CDR1 SNHLY, CDR2 FYNNEI. V lost 8 bases to trimming and J lost 4 bases, with 12 bases between them. This CDR3 region has 12 residues. The CDR3 DNA is TGTGCCAGCTCGCTAACAGTATACGAGCAGTACTTC. It codes for CASSLTVYEQYF.

This clone was counted between two and nine times. The chain employs TRBV18 and TRBJ1-5; possible D gene TRBD1, 5 bases. Germline CDR1 KGHSH, CDR2 LQKENI. This CDR3 is 14 amino acids long. Trimming cost V 2 bases and J 7 bases, with 12 bases left between them. CDR3 sequence: CASSPGQGSQPQHF. Written as DNA, the CDR3 is TGTGCCAGCTCACCAGGGCAGGGCTCCCAGCCCCAGCATTTT.

The chain couples TRBV11-1 to TRBJ2-5, with D uncertain. This CDR3 has 14 amino acids. The V end was cut by 6 bases, the J end by 2 bases, with 13 bases between. The germline CDR1 and CDR2 sequences are SGHAT and FQDESV (reference sequence). The CDR3 region is CASRALNRQETQYF. As DNA, the CDR3 is TGTGCCAGCAGGGCTTTAAACAGACAAGAGACCCAGTACTTC.

V and J are TRBV19 and TRBJ1-1; no definite D call. Trimming shortened V by 5 bases and J by 1 base, and 5 bases separated the two germline ends. The CDR3 sequence is 12 residues long. Germline V CDR1 and CDR2: LNHDA, SQIVND (reference sequence). The CDR3 sequence: CASSLRNTEAFF. The CDR3 DNA sequence: TGTGCCAGTAGTCTGAGGAACACTGAAGCTTTCTTT.